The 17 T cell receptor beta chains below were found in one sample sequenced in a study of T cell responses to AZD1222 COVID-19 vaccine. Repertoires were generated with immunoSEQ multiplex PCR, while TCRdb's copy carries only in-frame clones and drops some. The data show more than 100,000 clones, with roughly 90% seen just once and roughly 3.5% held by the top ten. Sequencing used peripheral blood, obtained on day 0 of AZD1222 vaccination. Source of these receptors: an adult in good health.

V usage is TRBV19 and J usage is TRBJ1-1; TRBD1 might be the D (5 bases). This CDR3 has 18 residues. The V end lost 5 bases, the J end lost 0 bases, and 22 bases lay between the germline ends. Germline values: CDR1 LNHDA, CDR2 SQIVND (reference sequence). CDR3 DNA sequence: TGTGCCAGTAGTCAAAATGGAGAGGTGTGGGGGATGAACACTGAAGCTTTCTTT. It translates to CASSQNGEVWGMNTEAFF.

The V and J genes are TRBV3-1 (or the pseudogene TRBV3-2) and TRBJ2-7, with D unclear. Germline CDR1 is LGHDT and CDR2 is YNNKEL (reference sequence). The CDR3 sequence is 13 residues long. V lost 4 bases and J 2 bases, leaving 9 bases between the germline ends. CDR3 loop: CASSRKGPYEQYF. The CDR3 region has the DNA TGTGCCAGCAGCCGGAAAGGACCCTACGAGCAGTACTTC.

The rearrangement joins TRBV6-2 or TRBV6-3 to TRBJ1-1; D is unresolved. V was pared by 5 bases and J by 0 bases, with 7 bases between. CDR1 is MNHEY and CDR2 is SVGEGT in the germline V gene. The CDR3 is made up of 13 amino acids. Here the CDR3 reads CASSTYMNTEAFF. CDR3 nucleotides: TGTGCCAGCAGTACGTACATGAACACTGAAGCTTTCTTT.

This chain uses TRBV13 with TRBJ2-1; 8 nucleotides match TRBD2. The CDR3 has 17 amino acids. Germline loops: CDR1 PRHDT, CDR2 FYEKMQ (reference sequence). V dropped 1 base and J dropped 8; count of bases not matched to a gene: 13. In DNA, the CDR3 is TGTGCCAGCAGCTTAGAATATGGGCTAGCGGGCACGGATGAGCAGTTCTTC. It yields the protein CASSLEYGLAGTDEQFF.

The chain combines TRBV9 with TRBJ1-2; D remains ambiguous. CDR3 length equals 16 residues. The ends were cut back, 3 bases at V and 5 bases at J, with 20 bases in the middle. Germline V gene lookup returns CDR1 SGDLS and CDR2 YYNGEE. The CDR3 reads CASSGVLSWATYGYTF. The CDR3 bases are TGTGCCAGCAGCGGAGTGTTGTCGTGGGCCACGTATGGCTACACCTTC.

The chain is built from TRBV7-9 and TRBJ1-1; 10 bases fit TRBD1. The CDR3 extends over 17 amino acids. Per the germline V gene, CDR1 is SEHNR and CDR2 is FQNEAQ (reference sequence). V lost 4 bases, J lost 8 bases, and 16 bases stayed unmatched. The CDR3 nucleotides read TGTGCCAGCAGCTATAGTCCCGGGACAGGGGAAAGGGTCGAAGCTTTCTTT. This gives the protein CASSYSPGTGERVEAFF.

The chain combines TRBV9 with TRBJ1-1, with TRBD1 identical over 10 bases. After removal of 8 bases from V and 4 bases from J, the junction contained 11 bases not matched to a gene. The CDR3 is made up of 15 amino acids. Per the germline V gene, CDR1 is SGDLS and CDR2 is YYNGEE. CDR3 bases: TGTGCCAGGCTGGACAGGGGGAGTTGGGGCACTGAAGCTTTCTTT. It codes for CARLDRGSWGTEAFF.

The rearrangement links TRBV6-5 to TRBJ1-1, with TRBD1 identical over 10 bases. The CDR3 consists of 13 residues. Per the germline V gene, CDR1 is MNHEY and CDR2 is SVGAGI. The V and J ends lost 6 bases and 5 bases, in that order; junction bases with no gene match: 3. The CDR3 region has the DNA TGTGCCAGCAGCGGGACAGGGGCGACTGAAGCTTTCTTT. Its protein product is CASSGTGATEAFF.

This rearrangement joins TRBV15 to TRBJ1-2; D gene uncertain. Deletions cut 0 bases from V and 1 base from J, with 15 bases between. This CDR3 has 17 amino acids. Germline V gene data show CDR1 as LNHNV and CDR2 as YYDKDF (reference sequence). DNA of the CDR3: TGTGCCACCAGCAGAGAAAGGGTATGGGCGTTTAACTATGGCTACACCTTC. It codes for CATSRERVWAFNYGYTF.

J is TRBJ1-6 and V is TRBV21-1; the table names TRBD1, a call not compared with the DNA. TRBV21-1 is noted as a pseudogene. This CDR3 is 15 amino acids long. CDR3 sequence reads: CASNHRDSYNSPLHF. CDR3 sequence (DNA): TGTGCCAGCAACCACCGGGACAGCTATAATTCACCCCTCCACTTT.

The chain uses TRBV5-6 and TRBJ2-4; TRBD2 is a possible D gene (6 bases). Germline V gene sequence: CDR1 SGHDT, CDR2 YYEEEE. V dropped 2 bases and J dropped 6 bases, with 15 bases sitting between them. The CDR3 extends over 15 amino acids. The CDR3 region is CASSFQEFGGNIQYF. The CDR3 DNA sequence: TGTGCCAGCAGCTTTCAGGAGTTCGGGGGAAACATTCAGTACTTC.

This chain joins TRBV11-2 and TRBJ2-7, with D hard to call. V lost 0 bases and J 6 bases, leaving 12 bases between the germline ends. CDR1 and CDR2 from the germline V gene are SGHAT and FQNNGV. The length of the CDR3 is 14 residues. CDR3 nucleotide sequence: TGTGCCAGCAGCTTAGAGTCCTCCAGAGGCGAGCAGTACTTC. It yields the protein CASSLESSRGEQYF.

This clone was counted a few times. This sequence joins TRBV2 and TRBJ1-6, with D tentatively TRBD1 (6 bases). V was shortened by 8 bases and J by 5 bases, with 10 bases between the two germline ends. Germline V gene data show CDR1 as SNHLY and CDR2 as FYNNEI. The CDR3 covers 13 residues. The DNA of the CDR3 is TGTGCCAGCCACAGGGAGGATAATTCACCCCTCCACTTT. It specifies CASHREDNSPLHF.

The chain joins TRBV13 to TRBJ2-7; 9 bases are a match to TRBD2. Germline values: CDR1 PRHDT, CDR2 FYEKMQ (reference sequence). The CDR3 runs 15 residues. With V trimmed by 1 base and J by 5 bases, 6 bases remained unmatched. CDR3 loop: CASSLEGGGEDEQYF. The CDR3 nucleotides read TGTGCCAGCAGCTTAGAAGGCGGGGGGGAGGACGAGCAGTACTTC.

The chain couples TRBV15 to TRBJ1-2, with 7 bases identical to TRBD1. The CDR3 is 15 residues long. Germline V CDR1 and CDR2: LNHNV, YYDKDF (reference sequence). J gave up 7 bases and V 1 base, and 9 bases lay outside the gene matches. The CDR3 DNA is TGTGCCACCAGCAGAGGCTTGGGACAGAGCGTTGGCTACACCTTC. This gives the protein CATSRGLGQSVGYTF.

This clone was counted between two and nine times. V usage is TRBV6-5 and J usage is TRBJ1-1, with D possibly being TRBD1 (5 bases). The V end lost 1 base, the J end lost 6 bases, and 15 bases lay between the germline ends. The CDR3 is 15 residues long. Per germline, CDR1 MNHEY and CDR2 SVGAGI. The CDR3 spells CASSYFSRALSEAFF. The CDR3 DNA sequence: TGTGCCAGCAGTTACTTCAGCAGGGCGTTGTCTGAAGCTTTCTTT.

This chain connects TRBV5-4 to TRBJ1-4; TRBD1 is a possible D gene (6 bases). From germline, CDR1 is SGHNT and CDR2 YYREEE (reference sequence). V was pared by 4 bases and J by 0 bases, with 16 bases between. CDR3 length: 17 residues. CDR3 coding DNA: TGTGCCAGCAGCCAGTGGCAGGGGCCTGCAACTAATGAAAAACTGTTTTTT. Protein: CASSQWQGPATNEKLFF.